A selection of T cell receptor beta chains follows, all from one sample in a study of identical twins. TCRdb re-called the 5' RACE reads with MiXCR, one entry per CDR3 protein. Of 1.5 million to 2 million distinct CDR3 sequences in the sample, about 32% are singletons; the top ten hold roughly 0.3%. Sequenced sample: cord blood. The receptors were sampled from a newborn girl in good health. The CDR3 runs from the conserved cysteine through the conserved F or W. A D gene is named only where the DNA matches it firmly. Clone size is not always given. Where it is, it says once, few, many or a class for expanded clones.

d_call	clone_size	v_call	j_call	cdr3_aa	cdr3_nt
TRBD2	once	TRBV5-1	TRBJ2-7	CASSLAFGLAGDNEQYF	TGCGCCAGCAGCTTGGCTTTTGGGCTAGCGGGGGACAATGAGCAGTACTTC
-	-	TRBV25-1	TRBJ2-7	CASSGTAWEQYF	TGTGCCAGCAGTGGGACAGCGTGGGAGCAGTACTTC
TRBD2	-	TRBV20-1	TRBJ2-2	CSARYIPGLAKANTGELFF	TGCAGTGCTAGATACATTCCGGGACTAGCAAAAGCGAACACCGGGGAGCTGTTTTTT
TRBD1	-	TRBV19	TRBJ1-2	CASSIPPQGNYGYTF	TGTGCCAGTAGTATCCCCCCACAGGGGAACTATGGCTACACCTTC
-	-	TRBV7-9	TRBJ2-7	CASSWSEVSSYEQYF	TGTGCCAGCAGCTGGAGTGAGGTCAGCTCCTACGAGCAGTACTTC
-	many	TRBV12-3/TRBV12-4	TRBJ1-2	CASSPGQLIYGYTF	TGTGCCAGCAGCCCCGGACAGCTTATCTATGGCTACACCTTC
TRBD2	-	TRBV5-1	TRBJ2-1	CASSLDSSGSSYNEQFF	TGCGCCAGCAGCTTGGACTCTAGCGGGAGCTCCTACAATGAGCAGTTCTTC
-	-	TRBV11-2	TRBJ1-4	CASSSSLANEKLFF	TGTGCCAGCAGCTCCTCCCTAGCTAATGAAAAACTGTTTTTT
-	-	TRBV7-9	TRBJ2-1	CASSLGRALEQFF	TGTGCCAGCAGCTTAGGCAGGGCCCTTGAGCAGTTCTTC
-	-	TRBV12-3/TRBV12-4	TRBJ2-5	CASTFTYYSGNTGSSYNEQYF	TGTGCCAGCACTTTTACCTACTACAGTGGCAATACAGGTAGCTCCTACAATGAGCAGTACTTC
-	-	TRBV27	TRBJ2-5	CASSPLRLVKGGTQYF	TGTGCCAGCAGTCCTCTCAGACTAGTCAAGGGAGGGACCCAGTACTTC
-	-	TRBV5-6	TRBJ1-2	CASNPTGSLFYGYTF	TGTGCCAGCAATCCGACAGGAAGTCTGTTCTATGGCTACACCTTC
-	few	TRBV20-1	TRBJ1-6	CSAIRAGRSPLHF	TGCAGTGCTATACGCGCCGGAAGATCACCCCTCCACTTT
TRBD2	-	TRBV5-5	TRBJ2-7	CASSLEGLAIHEQYF	TGTGCCAGCAGCTTGGAAGGACTAGCGATCCACGAGCAGTACTTC
-	few	TRBV4-2	TRBJ1-2	CASSHGALDSYGYTF	TGTGCCAGCAGCCACGGGGCGCTGGATTCCTATGGCTACACCTTC
-	-	TRBV6-6	TRBJ2-3	CASSLAGQPYTDTQYF	TGTGCCAGCAGCCTGGCCGGACAGCCATACACAGATACGCAGTATTTT